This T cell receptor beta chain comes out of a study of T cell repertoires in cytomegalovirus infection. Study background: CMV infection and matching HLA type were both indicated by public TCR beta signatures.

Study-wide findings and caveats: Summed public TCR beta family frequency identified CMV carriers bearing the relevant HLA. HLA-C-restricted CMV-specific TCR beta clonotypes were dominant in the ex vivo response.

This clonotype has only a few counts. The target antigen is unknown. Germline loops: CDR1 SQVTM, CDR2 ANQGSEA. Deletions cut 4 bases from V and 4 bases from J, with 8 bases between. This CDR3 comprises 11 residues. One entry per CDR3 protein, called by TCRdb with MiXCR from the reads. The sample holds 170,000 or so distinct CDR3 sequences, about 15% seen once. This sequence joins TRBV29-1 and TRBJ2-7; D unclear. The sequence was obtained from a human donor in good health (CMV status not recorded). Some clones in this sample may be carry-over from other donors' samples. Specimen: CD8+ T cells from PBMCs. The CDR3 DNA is TGCAGCGTTGCAGAGCCATACGAGCAGTACTTC. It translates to CSVAEPYEQYF.